This T cell receptor beta chain is from a study of blood T cell repertoires in COVID-19 (dated by TCRdb to 2020 to 2022). Concerning the study at large: Samples covering the acute and convalescent phases of COVID-19 were provided by collaborators in the United States, Italy and Spain. The prospective study material was composed of cDNA or gDNA derived from T cells, B-cell-depleted T cells, or PBMCs. The dataset comprised deeply sampled blood TCRbeta repertoires from subjects exposed to, actively infected with, or recovered from COVID-19. The repertoires were made available in a free public database intended to serve as a resource for research on the immune response to SARS-CoV-2. Samples were obtained from the ongoing ImmuneRACE study (first 160 participants) and from about 1,300 subjects provided by 6 global collaborators. Sample metadata almost always included a de-identified subject ID, COVID-19 status, age in years and sex. Where available, HLA class I and class II types were obtained from metadata supplied by the sample provider rather than from assay-based typing.

Study-level results and caveats: How much clinical and demographic metadata was included differed by source and by participant, and the metadata was provided uncurated.

TCRbeta CDR3 regions were amplified from genomic DNA by means of the immunoSEQ Assay, a bias-controlled multiplex PCR. On the study's bioinformatics: The number of nucleated cells in each sample was estimated by amplification of reference gene primers within the assay. To quantify the absolute abundance of each unique TCRbeta CDR3 rearrangement, sequence reads were collapsed and filtered. For each sample, productive Simpson clonality was calculated as the square root of Simpson's diversity index across productive rearrangements. As stored in TCRdb, this immuneACCESS dataset retains in-frame rearrangements with V and J assigned. A fraction of the clones does not appear; measured against another copy, unresolved V genes explain less than half of the discrepancy, and the remainder lacks a known reason. V and J calls and clone size follow that table, whereas D and trimming were derived from the DNA. The sample table shows 130,000 or so clones, and 70% to 85% are seen once. The ten largest clonotypes hold roughly an eighth of the sample.

Each collaborating institution followed its own protocols to collect whole blood in K2EDTA tubes. For TCRbeta analysis, collaborators shipped samples in one of three forms: frozen whole blood, isolated PBMCs, or DNA extracted from either of those sample types. CDR1 and CDR2 are drawn from the germline V gene: KGHDR, SFDVKD. The CDR3 goes from the cysteine to the phenylalanine over 13 residues. Left in the record is the CDR3 DNA by itself, 39 bases read in frame from the first base. V lost 9 bases and J lost 0 bases; the stretch between them is 10 bases long. This clone was seen only a few times. Its antigen is still unknown. No per-base quality is available; no much larger clone lies one base away.

The receptor's source is an older woman with acute or convalescent COVID-19. The specimen sequenced was peripheral blood. The receptor chain draws on TRBV24-1 and TRBJ1-2, with the D gene too uncertain to name. The sequence in DNA is TGTGCCACCTCGGAGGGCCCTAACTATGGCTACACCTTC. Translated, it reads CATSEGPNYGYTF.